Shown below are 17 T cell receptor beta chains from a single sample sequenced in a study of Graves' ophthalmopathy and Graves' hyperthyroidism. From RNA, the CDR3 regions of TCR beta chains were amplified and sequenced. In the first round, RT-PCR was carried out with HTBI primers, and a multiplex PCR formed the second round. TCRdb used MiXCR to reprocess the multiplex PCR reads, holding one entry per CDR3 protein. The sample has roughly 610,000 distinct CDR3 sequences, about a fifth seen once. What was sequenced was peripheral blood. All receptors come from a woman aged 18-30 years with stable Graves' hyperthyroidism. Some clones in this sample may be carry-over from other donors' samples.

The CDR3 DNA is TGTGCCAGCAGGAGGACAGGGGAGGCGGATGGCTACACCTTC. Residues: CASRRTGEADGYTF. The rearrangement joins TRBV12-3 or TRBV12-4 to TRBJ1-2, with 9 nucleotides matching TRBD1. This CDR3 has 14 amino acids. J was trimmed by 6 bases and V by 6 bases; bases with no gene match: 8.

This clonotype was counted ten times or more. The gene calls are TRBV5-1 and TRBJ1-1; D unresolved. This CDR3 spans 13 amino acids. Trimming stripped 5 bases from V and 5 bases from J, with 13 bases between. In germline, CDR1 is SGHRS, CDR2 YFSETQ. DNA of the CDR3: TGCGCCAGCAGTTCGGAGGGTTGGACTGAAGCTTTCTTT. Protein product: CASSSEGWTEAFF.

There are many counts of this clonotype. The V gene is TRBV6-2 or TRBV6-3, the J gene TRBJ1-2, with D perhaps matching TRBD1 (5 bases). The germline CDR1 and CDR2 sequences are MNHEY and SVGEGT. V lost 1 base, J lost 4 bases, and 13 bases lay in between. The CDR3 is made up of 15 amino acids. CDR3 amino acids: CASSYWGRTIYGYTF. The CDR3 bases are TGTGCCAGCAGTTACTGGGGACGGACAATCTATGGCTACACCTTC.

This rearrangement joins TRBV12-5 to TRBJ2-5; 8 bases align to TRBD2. With V trimmed by 6 bases and J by 5 bases, 5 bases remained unmatched. This CDR3 is built from 13 residues. Germline V CDR1 and CDR2: LGHNT, FRNRAP. In DNA, the CDR3 is TGTGCTAGTGGCCCCGGCGGGGGGGAGACCCAGTACTTC. Its protein is CASGPGGGETQYF.

This clonotype occurred many times. The chain combines TRBV28 with TRBJ2-7; TRBD2 agrees at 8 bases. The CDR3 totals 17 residues. Germline CDR1 is MDHEN and CDR2 is SYDVKM. The V segment lost 6 bases and the J segment 2 bases; nucleotides outside the gene matches: 15. The DNA of the CDR3 is TGTGCCAGCAGAGGAAAAAAACTAGCGGAGCCCACCTACGAGCAGTACTTC. Its protein is CASRGKKLAEPTYEQYF.

This clonotype was recorded at least ten times. The chain combines TRBV12-3 or TRBV12-4 with TRBJ1-5, with no clear D. The CDR3 totals 13 residues. V was pared by 2 bases and J by 5 bases, with 7 bases between. The CDR3 sequence is CASSLKVDQPQHF. CDR3 DNA sequence: TGTGCCAGCAGTTTAAAGGTTGATCAGCCCCAGCATTTT.

This clonotype was recorded only once. The gene calls are TRBV24-1 and TRBJ1-1; D is possibly TRBD1 (6 bases). Between the trimmed V and J ends, which lost 5 bases and 4 bases, there was a span of 10 bases. Germline CDR1 and CDR2: KGHDR and SFDVKD. The CDR3 covers 13 residues. Here the CDR3 reads CATSASDSTEAFF. The CDR3 nucleotides are TGTGCCACCAGTGCCTCGGACAGCACTGAAGCTTTCTTT.

This clonotype has ten or more counts. The chain joins TRBV3-1 to TRBJ2-5, with 7 bases aligning to TRBD2. The germline gives CDR1 LGHDT, CDR2 YNNKEL (reference sequence). V was clipped by 6 bases and J by 4 bases; unmatched bases: 8. The CDR3 runs 14 residues. The CDR3 reads CASRGFGGGETQYF. The CDR3, as DNA: TGTGCCAGCAGGGGTTTCGGCGGGGGAGAGACCCAGTACTTC.

The rearrangement links TRBV7-2 to TRBJ2-7; possibly TRBD1 for D (6 bases). Trimming took off 4 bases at V and 2 bases at J, with 15 bases between the two ends. In germline, CDR1 is SGHTA, CDR2 FQGNSA. The CDR3 sequence is 15 residues long. CDR3 amino acids: CASSYLDSATYEQYF. The CDR3 nucleotides read TGTGCCAGCAGCTATCTGGACAGTGCTACCTACGAGCAGTACTTC.

This clonotype was found many times. J is TRBJ2-6 and V is TRBV5-1; D is undetermined. Germline assignment: CDR1 SGHRS and CDR2 YFSETQ. Between the trimmed V and J ends, which lost 4 bases and 4 bases, there was a span of 15 bases. CDR3 size: 16 residues. In nucleotides, the CDR3 is TGCGCCAGCAGCCCACCAGGTGCTTCCGGGGCCAACGTCCTGACTTTC. It yields the protein CASSPPGASGANVLTF.

This clonotype has a count of ten or more. The gene calls are TRBV20-1 and TRBJ2-7, with D unresolved. This CDR3 spans 15 amino acids. Germline-derived CDR1 and CDR2 are DFQATT and SNEGSKA (reference sequence). The V end lost 3 bases, the J end lost 3 bases, and 18 bases lay between the germline ends. The CDR3: CSASLLPGHFYEQYF. Written as DNA, the CDR3 is TGCAGTGCTAGTCTTCTCCCAGGTCACTTCTACGAGCAGTACTTC.

The V and J genes are TRBV7-2 and TRBJ2-2; D is uncertain. The germline V gene encodes CDR1 SGHTA and CDR2 FQGNSA. The V end was cut by 2 bases, the J end by 5 bases, with 6 bases between. This CDR3 comprises 13 residues. DNA of the CDR3: TGTGCCAGCAGCTTATCTTTGACCGGGGAGCTGTTTTTT. This translates into CASSLSLTGELFF. The full variable domain, rest sourced from reference TRBV7-2 and TRBJ2-2, is GAGVSQSPSNKVTEKGKDVELRCDPISGHTALYWYRQSLGQGLEFLIYFQGNSAPDKSGLPSDRFSAERTGGSVSTLTIQRTQQEDSAVYLCASSLSLTGELFFGEGSRLTVL.

The chain is built from TRBV15 and TRBJ2-7; D ambiguous. Germline V gene data show CDR1 as LNHNV and CDR2 as YYDKDF (reference sequence). The CDR3 length is 14 residues. V was trimmed by 0 bases and J by 3 bases, leaving 9 bases between them. DNA for the CDR3: TGTGCCACCAGCAGAGAGCCAGGATTCTACGAGCAGTACTTC. Protein sequence: CATSREPGFYEQYF.

The chain carries TRBV3-1 and TRBJ2-7, with a weak D call TRBD2 (6 bases). V gave up 1 base and J gave up 6 bases, with 10 bases separating them. This CDR3 has 13 amino acids. From germline, CDR1 is LGHDT and CDR2 YNNKEL (reference sequence). CDR3 sequence reads: CASSQGGDREQYF. CDR3 DNA: TGTGCCAGCAGCCAAGGCGGGGATCGCGAGCAGTACTTC.

To note about this clonotype: This could be a read error, since a much larger clone is one nucleotide away. The gene calls are TRBV4-1 and TRBJ2-7; perhaps TRBD1 as D (5 bases). Germline CDR1 reads MGHRA; CDR2 reads YSYEKL. Trimming stripped 4 bases from V and 4 bases from J, with 14 bases between. The CDR3 contains 14 residues. The CDR3 region is CASSPAGSGYEQYF. DNA of the CDR3: TGCGCCAGCAGCCCAGCCGGGTCAGGGTACGAGCAGTACTTC.

This clonotype was counted at least ten times. The V call is TRBV13, the J call TRBJ1-1; no firm D call. In germline, CDR1 is PRHDT, CDR2 FYEKMQ (reference sequence). The CDR3 spans 14 residues. V was clipped by 2 bases and J by 1 base, with 8 bases between them. CDR3 bases: TGTGCCAGCAGCTTATTGGCAGGGAACACTGAAGCTTTCTTT. Translation: CASSLLAGNTEAFF.

The chain has TRBV7-2 and TRBJ1-2, with D maybe TRBD1 (5 bases). V gave up 4 bases and J gave up 4 bases, with 16 bases separating them. The CDR3 loop spans 15 amino acids. Germline CDR1 is SGHTA and CDR2 is FQGNSA. The CDR3, as DNA: TGTGCCAGCAGCTCCCGACCGGGACTCGCCTATGGCTACACCTTC. Amino acids: CASSSRPGLAYGYTF.